The 13 T cell receptor beta chains below were found in one sample sequenced in a study of blood T cell repertoires in COVID-19. Sequencing was performed with immunoSEQ multiplex PCR; in TCRdb, only in-frame clones are kept and a portion is missing. The sample contains 110,000 to 150,000 clones, about 82% of which appear only once. Input material: peripheral blood. These TCRs come from a woman in her fifties or sixties with acute or convalescent COVID-19.

V is TRBV7-9 and J is TRBJ2-1; 12 nucleotides line up with TRBD2. Germline V gene sequence: CDR1 SEHNR, CDR2 FQNEAQ (reference sequence). The CDR3 runs 19 residues. V shed 5 bases and J 2 bases; nucleotides not matched to a gene: 13. CDR3 residues: CASSPPPSGGGKAYNEQFF. The CDR3 nucleotides read TGTGCCAGCAGCCCCCCCCCTAGCGGGGGGGGAAAGGCCTACAATGAGCAGTTCTTC.

This clone was observed once. This chain joins TRBV28 and TRBJ2-1; D is unclear. CDR3 length: 15 residues. Germline lookup yields CDR1 MDHEN and CDR2 SYDVKM. With 9 bases removed from V and 0 bases from J, the gap between germline ends came to 15 bases. CDR3 DNA: TGTGCCAGTGGTCCTGGGCAGCTCTCCTACAATGAGCAGTTCTTC. Residues: CASGPGQLSYNEQFF.

V gene TRBV28 combines with J gene TRBJ2-2; the match to TRBD2 covers 12 bases. This CDR3 has 18 residues. CDR1 is MDHEN, CDR2 SYDVKM, per germline. Trimming removed 2 bases from V and 2 bases from J; junction bases left unmatched: 6. In DNA form, the CDR3 reads TGTGCCAGCAGTTTACCGACTAGCGGGGGCTTCAACACCGGGGAGCTGTTTTTT. Translated: CASSLPTSGGFNTGELFF. The full variable domain, in which reference TRBV28 and TRBJ2-2 provide the parts outside the CDR3, is DVKVTQSSRYLVKRTGEKVFLECVQDMDHENMFWYRQDPGLGLRLIYFSYDVKMKEKGDIPEGYSVSREKKERFSLILESASTNQTSMYLCASSLPTSGGFNTGELFFGEGSRLTVL.

V gene TRBV24-1 combines with J gene TRBJ2-1, with a tentative D call TRBD1 (6 bases). The CDR3 is made up of 19 amino acids. From germline, CDR1 is KGHDR and CDR2 SFDVKD. Trimming took off 1 base at V and 7 bases at J, with 25 bases between the two ends. In DNA, the CDR3 is TGTGCCACCAGTGATTTCAAACTTAGACAGGAAGCGGCAAAAAATGAGCAGTTCTTC. It yields the protein CATSDFKLRQEAAKNEQFF.

The genes are TRBV4-3 and TRBJ1-2; D unclear. Germline loops: CDR1 LGHNA, CDR2 YSLEER. The ends were cut back, 0 bases at V and 3 bases at J, with 11 bases in the middle. The CDR3 loop spans 15 amino acids. The CDR3: CASSQEAGWDYGYTF. The CDR3 nucleotides are TGCGCCAGCAGCCAAGAAGCGGGGTGGGACTATGGCTACACCTTC.

The J gene is TRBJ2-7, the V gene TRBV5-1; D perhaps matches TRBD1 (5 bases). CDR3 length: 13 amino acids. Trimming took 0 bases from V and 5 from J, leaving 9 bases between them. Germline CDR1 is SGHRS and CDR2 is YFSETQ. The CDR3 DNA follows: TGCGCCAGCAGCTTGGACAGGTATAACGAGCAGTACTTC. Translated, it gives CASSLDRYNEQYF.

The genes are TRBV12-5 and TRBJ2-7; D gene ambiguous. The CDR3 covers 13 residues. Per germline, CDR1 LGHNT and CDR2 FRNRAP. V lost 2 bases and J 6 bases, leaving 11 bases between the germline ends. Here the CDR3 DNA reads TGTGCTAGTGGTTTGCCCCCAGTTGGCGAGCAGTACTTC. It yields the protein CASGLPPVGEQYF. Filled out from reference TRBV12-5 and TRBJ2-7, the complete variable domain reads DARVTQTPRHKVTEMGQEVTMRCQPILGHNTVFWYRQTMMQGLELLAYFRNRAPLDDSGMPKDRFSAEMPDATLATLKIQPSEPRDSAVYFCASGLPPVGEQYFGPGTRLTVT.

CDR3 DNA sequence: TGTGCCAGCAGCTCGACAGGGATCTATGGCTACACCTTC. This translates into CASSSTGIYGYTF. The rearrangement links TRBV5-4 to TRBJ1-2; 7 nucleotides align to TRBD1. From germline, CDR1 is SGHNT and CDR2 YYREEE (reference sequence). Germline trimming cut 3 bases from V and 4 bases from J; bases unmatched to any gene: 3. The CDR3 totals 13 residues.

This clone appeared once. The V gene is TRBV7-2, the J gene TRBJ1-5; D possibly corresponds to TRBD1 (6 bases). V was clipped by 4 bases and J by 7 bases, with 11 bases between them. The CDR3 consists of 13 residues. Germline CDR1 reads SGHTA; CDR2 reads FQGNSA. The CDR3 DNA sequence: TGTGCCAGCAGCTCCGACAGGCGGCAGCCCCAGCATTTT. It codes for CASSSDRRQPQHF.

The DNA of the CDR3 is TGTGCCAGCAGCCCCTTGACAGGGGGCTACGAGCAGTACTTC. It encodes CASSPLTGGYEQYF. The V and J genes are TRBV5-4 and TRBJ2-7; 9 nucleotides match TRBD1. This CDR3 has 14 amino acids. Looked up from germline, CDR1 is SGHNT and CDR2 is YYREEE (reference sequence). Germline trimming cut 4 bases from V and 3 bases from J; bases unmatched to any gene: 5.

V is TRBV11-2 and J is TRBJ2-3; D not resolved. This CDR3 contains 15 residues. Germline V gene sequence: CDR1 SGHAT, CDR2 FQNNGV. Between the trimmed V and J ends, which lost 1 base and 0 bases, there was a span of 8 bases. CDR3 sequence reads: CASSLAPSSTDTQYF. CDR3 DNA: TGTGCCAGCAGCTTAGCCCCCTCCAGCACAGATACGCAGTATTTT.

In its sample, this clone was seen once. The rearrangement uses TRBV4-3 and TRBJ2-7; 10 bases align to TRBD1. CDR3 length: 16 residues. Germline CDR1 is LGHNA and CDR2 is YSLEER. V was clipped by 0 bases and J by 6 bases; unmatched bases: 8. The DNA of the CDR3 is TGCGCCAGCAGCCAAGATCGGGGGACAGGGGTAAGCGAGCAGTACTTC. It specifies CASSQDRGTGVSEQYF.

The V gene is TRBV6-5, the J gene TRBJ2-1; TRBD1 might be the D (7 bases). Germline CDR1 is MNHEY and CDR2 is SVGAGI. The ends were cut back, 2 bases at V and 4 bases at J, with 12 bases in the middle. The CDR3 extends over 15 amino acids. The CDR3: CASSYLRGRYNEQFF. CDR3 nucleotide sequence: TGTGCCAGCAGTTACCTCAGGGGGAGGTACAATGAGCAGTTCTTC.